Below, 32 T cell receptor beta chains from the same sample are listed, as sequenced in a study of blood T cell repertoires in COVID-19. Libraries were prepared by immunoSEQ multiplex PCR; TCRdb keeps only in-frame clonotypes and omits some of them. The data contain 200,000 to 250,000 clones, approximately 90% of them seen just once; the ten biggest clones take up roughly 2.5%. Sequenced input: peripheral blood. These receptors came from a man aged 25-45 years with COVID-19, enrolled during active disease.

This chain links TRBV10-1 with TRBJ1-1, with 7 bases matching TRBD1. Trimming at V came to 6 bases and at J to 10 bases, leaving 8 bases not matched to a gene. In germline, CDR1 is WNHNN, CDR2 SYGVQD (reference sequence). The CDR3 totals 12 residues. The CDR3 DNA is TGCGCCAGCAGCTCACAGGGGAAGGGAGCTTTCTTT. It encodes CASSSQGKGAFF.

This clone is a singleton in its sample. This rearrangement joins TRBV28 to TRBJ2-7, with D maybe TRBD2 (8 bases). The CDR3 is made up of 13 amino acids. V was clipped by 6 bases and J by 7 bases, with 16 bases between them. Germline CDR1 and CDR2: MDHEN and SYDVKM. In DNA, the CDR3 is TGTGCCAGCAGCCCAGGGGGGACTAGGGAGCAGTACTTC. It specifies CASSPGGTREQYF.

The J gene is TRBJ2-7, the V gene TRBV7-9; 9 nucleotides align to TRBD1. Per the germline V gene, CDR1 is SEHNR and CDR2 is FQNEAQ (reference sequence). CDR3 length: 15 residues. J gave up 5 bases and V 8 bases, and 13 bases lay outside the gene matches. The CDR3 loop is CASQKGGTGYHEQYF. In DNA, the CDR3 is TGTGCCAGCCAAAAGGGTGGGACAGGGTATCACGAGCAGTACTTC.

V usage is TRBV11-2 and J usage is TRBJ1-4; possibly TRBD1 for D (6 bases). This CDR3 has 14 amino acids. In germline, CDR1 is SGHAT, CDR2 FQNNGV. Trimming removed 0 bases at V and 8 bases at J, with 10 bases between. The CDR3 region has the DNA TGTGCCAGCAGCTTAGAACAGGGAAGCGAAAAACTGTTTTTT. The encoded protein is CASSLEQGSEKLFF.

The rearrangement uses TRBV7-9 and TRBJ2-1, with D perhaps TRBD2 (5 bases). The CDR3 consists of 15 residues. Trimming shortened V by 6 bases and J by 7 bases, and 19 bases separated the two germline ends. Germline CDR1 is SEHNR and CDR2 is FQNEAQ (reference sequence). As DNA, the CDR3 is TGTGCCAGCAGTACTGGCCTGACGGGCGGGAATGAGCAGTTCTTC. It codes for CASSTGLTGGNEQFF.

The rearrangement uses TRBV5-5 and TRBJ1-5; D unclear. The length of the CDR3 is 15 residues. V lost 4 bases, J lost 2 bases, and 13 bases lay in between. Looked up from germline, CDR1 is SGHKS and CDR2 is YYEKEE (reference sequence). The CDR3: CASSGGGSGNQPQHF. The CDR3 nucleotides are TGTGCCAGCAGCGGAGGCGGGTCAGGCAATCAGCCCCAGCATTTT.

In the case of this clone: Other DNA sequences in this sample translate to the same CDR3. The chain couples TRBV5-1 to TRBJ2-3, with D possibly TRBD2 on 6 matching bases. Germline V gene lookup returns CDR1 SGHRS and CDR2 YFSETQ. Trimming took off 0 bases at V and 0 bases at J, with 8 bases between the two ends. The CDR3 loop spans 15 amino acids. CDR3 protein: CASSLAGTSTDTQYF. The CDR3 region has the DNA TGCGCCAGCAGCTTGGCCGGGACTAGCACAGATACGCAGTATTTT. Complete variable domain (other parts from reference TRBV5-1 and TRBJ2-3): KAGVTQTPRYLIKTRGQQVTLSCSPISGHRSVSWYQQTPGQGLQFLFEYFSETQRNKGNFPGRFSGRQFSNSRSEMNVSTLELGDSALYLCASSLAGTSTDTQYFGPGTRLTVL.

The chain carries TRBV5-1 and TRBJ2-5, with 7 bases identical to TRBD1. This CDR3 has 15 residues. Germline V gives CDR1 SGHRS, CDR2 YFSETQ. Trimming removed 0 bases from V and 0 bases from J; junction bases left unmatched: 2. In nucleotides, the CDR3 is TGCGCCAGCAGCTTGGAGGGACAGTACCAAGAGACCCAGTACTTC. Translation gives CASSLEGQYQETQYF. Full variable domain (outside the CDR3, taken from reference TRBV5-1 and TRBJ2-5): KAGVTQTPRYLIKTRGQQVTLSCSPISGHRSVSWYQQTPGQGLQFLFEYFSETQRNKGNFPGRFSGRQFSNSRSEMNVSTLELGDSALYLCASSLEGQYQETQYFGPGTRLLVL.

J is TRBJ1-1 and V is TRBV6-1, with 8 bases identical to TRBD1. Germline V lookup: CDR1 MNHNS, CDR2 SASEGT. The length of the CDR3 is 18 residues. V was clipped by 4 bases and J by 4 bases; unmatched bases: 17. The CDR3 loop is CASSGEQGGMDKGTEAFF. The CDR3 nucleotides are TGTGCCAGCAGTGGGGAACAGGGGGGAATGGACAAGGGCACTGAAGCTTTCTTT.

The chain links TRBV7-9 to TRBJ2-7; 7 positions agree with TRBD1. The CDR3 extends over 13 amino acids. Germline loops: CDR1 SEHNR, CDR2 FQNEAQ (reference sequence). The V and J ends lost 5 bases and 5 bases, in that order; junction bases with no gene match: 6. CDR3 DNA: TGTGCCAGCAGCCCCGGGACAGCGGACGAGCAGTACTTC. This gives the protein CASSPGTADEQYF.

The chain recombines TRBV28 with TRBJ2-7, with 7 positions matching TRBD1. CDR3 length equals 14 residues. With V trimmed by 5 bases and J by 3 bases, 7 bases remained unmatched. Germline CDR1 MDHEN, CDR2 SYDVKM. CDR3 region: CASSIGGAGYEQYF. The CDR3 DNA follows: TGTGCCAGCAGTATAGGGGGCGCGGGCTACGAGCAGTACTTC.

The chain combines TRBV27 with TRBJ2-3; D call uncertain. V lost 0 bases and J 2 bases, leaving 12 bases between the germline ends. Germline loops: CDR1 MNHEY, CDR2 SMNVEV (reference sequence). This CDR3 comprises 16 residues. The CDR3 loop is CASSLSIPTSTDTQYF. CDR3 sequence (DNA): TGTGCCAGCAGTTTATCGATTCCTACCTCCACAGATACGCAGTATTTT.

The V and J genes are TRBV7-9 and TRBJ2-7, with D unresolved. Deletions cut 2 bases from V and 3 bases from J, with 8 bases between. CDR3 length: 13 residues. Germline V gives CDR1 SEHNR, CDR2 FQNEAQ (reference sequence). CDR3 sequence reads: CASSLNTRYEQYF. The CDR3 DNA is TGTGCCAGCAGCTTAAATACTCGCTACGAGCAGTACTTC.

This clone was counted once. This sequence joins TRBV27 and TRBJ1-1; 8 nucleotides align to TRBD1. CDR1 and CDR2 from the germline V gene are MNHEY and SMNVEV (reference sequence). After removal of 4 bases from V and 11 bases from J, the junction contained 6 bases not matched to a gene. The CDR3 totals 12 residues. CDR3 region: CASSSDRAVAFF. DNA for the CDR3: TGTGCCAGCAGTTCGGACAGGGCGGTGGCTTTCTTT.

V gene TRBV6-5 combines with J gene TRBJ1-1; 8 bases agree with TRBD1. After removal of 8 bases from V and 3 bases from J, the junction contained 5 bases not matched to a gene. Looked up from germline, CDR1 is MNHEY and CDR2 is SVGAGI. The CDR3 length is 13 residues. Written as DNA, the CDR3 is TGTGCCAGCGCTCAGGGGGCTTACACTGAAGCTTTCTTT. It translates to CASAQGAYTEAFF.

This rearrangement joins TRBV11-2 to TRBJ1-5, with D possibly TRBD1 on 6 matching bases. Germline V gives CDR1 SGHAT, CDR2 FQNNGV. CDR3 length equals 13 residues. V was pared by 6 bases and J by 5 bases, with 11 bases between. Here the CDR3 reads CASRTGPDQPQHF. DNA for the CDR3: TGTGCCAGCAGGACAGGTCCCGATCAGCCCCAGCATTTT.

The chain has TRBV5-6 and TRBJ2-7; 13 nucleotides agree with TRBD2. The trim removed 1 base at V and 1 base at J, leaving 5 bases unmatched. The CDR3 sequence is 17 residues long. From germline, CDR1 is SGHDT and CDR2 YYEEEE. CDR3 DNA: TGTGCCAGCAGCTTGCGGGGACTAGCGGGGCAATCCTACGAGCAGTACTTC. As protein: CASSLRGLAGQSYEQYF. Full variable domain (missing parts from reference TRBV5-6 and TRBJ2-7): DAGVTQSPTHLIKTRGQQVTLRCSPKSGHDTVSWYQQALGQGPQFIFQYYEEEERQRGNFPDRFSGHQFPNYSSELNVNALLLGDSALYLCASSLRGLAGQSYEQYFGPGTRLTVT.

This clone was counted once. The J gene is TRBJ1-2, the V gene TRBV13, with a tentative D call TRBD1 (5 bases). V was pared by 1 base and J by 4 bases, with 13 bases between. CDR1 is PRHDT and CDR2 is FYEKMQ in the germline V gene (reference sequence). The CDR3 runs 15 residues. The CDR3 protein is CASSLDGGYGYGYTF. CDR3 DNA sequence: TGTGCCAGCAGCTTAGACGGGGGGTATGGCTATGGCTACACCTTC.

The V and J genes are TRBV5-1 and TRBJ2-7, with 7 positions matching TRBD1. Germline V gene lookup returns CDR1 SGHRS and CDR2 YFSETQ. The CDR3 has 15 amino acids. Losses at the gene ends were 2 bases for V and 8 bases for J; bases not matched to a gene: 13. In DNA form, the CDR3 reads TGCGCCAGCAGCTTCTTAACGGGACAGTCAACCCAGCAGTACTTC. Translated: CASSFLTGQSTQQYF. The whole variable domain, filled in from reference TRBV5-1 and TRBJ2-7, reads KAGVTQTPRYLIKTRGQQVTLSCSPISGHRSVSWYQQTPGQGLQFLFEYFSETQRNKGNFPGRFSGRQFSNSRSEMNVSTLELGDSALYLCASSFLTGQSTQQYFGPGTRLTVT.

The J gene is TRBJ1-3, the V gene TRBV5-1; a weak D match, TRBD1 (6 bases). Germline values: CDR1 SGHRS, CDR2 YFSETQ. V lost 0 bases and J lost 4, with 11 bases in between. This CDR3 contains 15 residues. The CDR3 coding sequence is TGCGCCAGCAGCTTGGACAGGGCTACAGGAAACACCATATATTTT. Protein: CASSLDRATGNTIYF. The variable domain in full, with the rest retrieved from reference TRBV5-1 and TRBJ1-3, is KAGVTQTPRYLIKTRGQQVTLSCSPISGHRSVSWYQQTPGQGLQFLFEYFSETQRNKGNFPGRFSGRQFSNSRSEMNVSTLELGDSALYLCASSLDRATGNTIYFGEGSWLTVV.

The V and J genes are TRBV25-1 and TRBJ1-1, with D maybe TRBD1 (6 bases). The germline V gene has CDR1 MGHDK and CDR2 SYGVNS. V lost 8 bases and J lost 1, with 14 bases in between. The CDR3 sequence is 14 residues long. The DNA of the CDR3 is TGTGCCAGCTCTGAACCCAGGGGGAACACTGAAGCTTTCTTT. It codes for CASSEPRGNTEAFF.

This sequence joins TRBV5-1 and TRBJ2-2, with TRBD1 as a possible D gene (7 bases). The germline gives CDR1 SGHRS, CDR2 YFSETQ. V gave up 1 base and J gave up 5 bases, with 12 bases separating them. The CDR3 runs 15 residues. CDR3: CASSLRPGGTGELFF. In DNA form, the CDR3 reads TGCGCCAGCAGCTTGAGGCCAGGGGGGACCGGGGAGCTGTTTTTT.

V usage is TRBV18 and J usage is TRBJ2-7, with 14 bases fitting TRBD2. The V segment lost 6 bases and the J segment 4 bases; nucleotides outside the gene matches: 2. CDR3 length: 14 amino acids. Germline loops: CDR1 KGHSH, CDR2 LQKENI. This chain's CDR3 is CASSGTSGGYEQYF. In nucleotides, the CDR3 is TGTGCCAGCTCGGGGACTAGCGGGGGTTACGAGCAGTACTTC.

The chain is built from TRBV6-2 or TRBV6-3 and TRBJ1-5; 11 bases align to TRBD1. Germline CDR1 and CDR2: MNHEY and SVGEGT. The CDR3 sequence is 16 residues long. V dropped 6 bases and J dropped 5; count of bases not matched to a gene: 9. Here the CDR3 DNA reads TGTGCCAGCAGCCTCGGGACAGGGGGTTTCCATCAGCCCCAGCATTTT. Translating gives CASSLGTGGFHQPQHF.

J is TRBJ1-1 and V is TRBV9; D remains unclear. With 3 bases removed from V and 0 bases from J, the gap between germline ends came to 6 bases. Germline CDR1 reads SGDLS; CDR2 reads YYNGEE. This CDR3 comprises 13 residues. DNA for the CDR3: TGTGCCAGCAGCGCGCGGCTGAACACTGAAGCTTTCTTT. It specifies CASSARLNTEAFF.

The chain joins TRBV25-1 to TRBJ2-1; 10 nucleotides align to TRBD1. J was trimmed by 5 bases and V by 3 bases; bases with no gene match: 7. CDR3 length equals 16 residues. Germline CDR1 reads MGHDK; CDR2 reads SYGVNS. As DNA, the CDR3 is TGTGCCAGCAGTGACTGGACAGGGGGAGACCACAATGAGCAGTTCTTC. Protein product: CASSDWTGGDHNEQFF. Based on the CDR3 plus reference TRBV25-1 and TRBJ2-1, the full variable domain is EADIYQTPRYLVIGTGKKITLECSQTMGHDKMYWYQQDPGMELHLIHYSYGVNSTEKGDLSSESTVSRIRTEHFPLTLESARPSHTSQYLCASSDWTGGDHNEQFFGPGTRLTVL.

Worth noting for this clone: One junction end disagrees with the germline gene, perhaps due to a read error. J is TRBJ2-7 and V is TRBV5-6; 8 positions agree with TRBD2. Germline V gene sequence: CDR1 SGHDT, CDR2 YYEEEE. This CDR3 has 14 residues. The CDR3 DNA reads TGTGCCAGCAGCTTGGGCAGCGGGAGTAACCCCAGGGATTTC. Protein product: CASSLGSGSNPRDF.

V and J are TRBV6-5 and TRBJ1-2; TRBD1 agrees at 7 bases. Per the germline V gene, CDR1 is MNHEY and CDR2 is SVGAGI. The V and J ends lost 5 bases and 3 bases, in that order; junction bases with no gene match: 9. The CDR3 length is 15 residues. The CDR3 loop reads CASSLKGASDYGYTF. DNA of the CDR3: TGTGCCAGCAGTCTCAAGGGGGCCTCGGACTATGGCTACACCTTC.

V usage is TRBV27 and J usage is TRBJ2-3; 10 bases match TRBD1. This CDR3 has 14 residues. J gave up 4 bases and V 6 bases, and 4 bases lay outside the gene matches. Germline CDR1 reads MNHEY; CDR2 reads SMNVEV (reference sequence). CDR3 loop: CASRGQGPSDTQYF. The DNA of the CDR3 is TGTGCCAGCAGGGGACAGGGGCCCTCAGATACGCAGTATTTT.

This clone was observed a handful of times. The chain is built from TRBV7-3 and TRBJ1-2; the match to TRBD1 covers 9 bases. The germline V gene has CDR1 SGHTA and CDR2 FQGTGA. The CDR3 has 14 residues. With 2 bases clipped from V and 4 bases from J, the junction kept 2 bases outside the gene matches. The CDR3 protein is CASSLGDRAYGYTF. CDR3 nucleotide sequence: TGTGCCAGCAGCTTAGGGGACAGGGCCTATGGCTACACCTTC.

CDR3 DNA sequence: TGCAGTGCTAGTTCTGGACTAGTCTCGGTCCCCGGGGAGCTGTTTTTT. Its translation: CSASSGLVSVPGELFF. The chain is built from TRBV20-1 and TRBJ2-2; 7 bases match TRBD2. V shed 3 bases and J 6 bases; nucleotides not matched to a gene: 13. Per germline, CDR1 DFQATT and CDR2 SNEGSKA (reference sequence). CDR3 length equals 16 residues.

This rearrangement joins TRBV27 to TRBJ2-7; unclear D gene. This CDR3 region has 15 residues. V was pared by 3 bases and J by 3 bases, with 15 bases between. In germline, CDR1 is MNHEY, CDR2 SMNVEV (reference sequence). The CDR3 coding sequence is TGTGCCAGCAGTTTGAATGGCGGCCTCCTCTACGAGCAGTACTTC. Translation gives CASSLNGGLLYEQYF.